This paragraph covers one T cell receptor (beta chain) sequence. The sample comes from a study of blood T cell repertoires in COVID-19. Study-wide background: The cDNA or gDNA used as material had been derived from T cells, B-cell-depleted T cells, or PBMCs.

Per germline, CDR1 MGHRA and CDR2 YSYEKL. V gave up 0 bases and J gave up 5 bases, with 13 bases separating them. This CDR3 has 15 residues. TCRdb keeps only in-frame clones here, not all; method: immunoSEQ multiplex PCR. The table records 95,000 to 150,000 clones, roughly 89% of them present only once. The origin of this receptor is a middle-aged man with acute or convalescent COVID-19. Sequenced sample: peripheral blood. This chain connects TRBV4-1 to TRBJ1-1, with D tentatively TRBD1 (6 bases). Here the CDR3 reads CASSQDGGAGTEAFF. The CDR3 DNA sequence: TGCGCCAGCAGCCAAGATGGGGGGGCTGGGACTGAAGCTTTCTTT.